A selection of T cell receptor beta chains follows, all from one sample in a study of human T cells and chemical hapten exposure. TCRdb reprocessed the RACE reads via MiXCR and lists one record per CDR3 protein. The table includes some 380,000 distinct CDR3 sequences, around 4.8% detected once. This specimen was whole blood, taken in connection with sensitization to the hapten diphenylcyclopropenone (DPC). These TCRs come from a woman in her forties or fifties with alopecia areata. Some clones in this sample may be carry-over from other donors' samples. CDR3s include the opening cysteine and the closing phenylalanine or tryptophan. Fields, in order: V gene, J gene, D gene, clone size, CDR3 DNA, CDR3 protein. D genes are given only for firm matches. Size is omitted from some rows. Given values are once, few, many or a class for expanded clones.

>TRBV4-3|TRBJ1-2|NA|NA
TGCGCCAGCAGCCAAGAACCGACAACAGGGCCGCTATGGGGCTACACCTTC
CASSQEPTTGPLWGYTF
>TRBV6-7|TRBJ1-1|NA|many
TGTGCCAGCAGTTACTCAGGAAGCACTGAAGCTTTCTTT
CASSYSGSTEAFF
>TRBV13|TRBJ2-5|NA|many
TGTGCCAGCAGCTTAGGCGGCGGGGGCTCCATTCAAGAGACCCAGTACTTC
CASSLGGGGSIQETQYF
>TRBV29-1|TRBJ2-5|NA|many
TGCAGCGTTGCAATGGAAGACCAAGAGACCCAGTACTTC
CSVAMEDQETQYF
>TRBV13|TRBJ2-6|NA|few
TGTGCCAGCAGCATCAGTAGCGCCAACGTCCTGACTTTC
CASSISSANVLTF
>TRBV11-2|TRBJ2-1|NA|many
TGTGCCAGCAGCTTAGCGGTACCAGGGTACAATGAGCAGTTCTTC
CASSLAVPGYNEQFF
>TRBV29-1|TRBJ2-1|NA|many
TGCAGCGTTGGGGGGTCGTCCTACAATGAGCAGTTCTTC
CSVGGSSYNEQFF
>TRBV11-2|TRBJ2-1|TRBD1|many
TGTGCCAGCAGCCCGGGGGACAGGGTTCACAATGAGCAGTTCTTC
CASSPGDRVHNEQFF
>TRBV2|TRBJ1-2|NA|many
TGTGCCAGCAGTGAGACAGAGAACTATGGCTACACCTTC
CASSETENYGYTF
>TRBV2|TRBJ1-2|NA|NA
TGTGCCAGCAGCCCCGCAAGGGGATACTATGGCTACACCTTC
CASSPARGYYGYTF
>TRBV13|TRBJ2-7|TRBD2|many
TGTGCCAGCAGCTTAGGCCGGCTAGCGGGAGGGGAGTACGAGCAGTACTTC
CASSLGRLAGGEYEQYF
>TRBV4-3|TRBJ2-3|NA|NA
TGCGCCAGCAGCCGGACGGAGGGTCCAGATACGCAGTATTTT
CASSRTEGPDTQYF
>TRBV7-8|TRBJ2-5|NA|many
TGTGCCAGCACCCCTCAGGGGTGGGAGACCCAGTACTTC
CASTPQGWETQYF
>TRBV25-1|TRBJ2-1|NA|few
TGTGCCAGCAGTACTGGACGGCTGTGGCAGTTCTTC
CASSTGRLWQFF
>TRBV7-2|TRBJ2-1|TRBD2|NA
TGTGCCAGCAGAAAAGGGGGTGCTAGCGGGGACAATGAGCAGTTCTTC
CASRKGGASGDNEQFF
>TRBV20-1|TRBJ1-6|TRBD1|many
TGCAGTGCTAGAGATCTTGGGACAGGTTTTAATTCACCCCTCCACTTT
CSARDLGTGFNSPLHF
>TRBV6-6|TRBJ2-7|NA|few
TGTGCCAGCAGTTTTTGGGGGGACTCCTACGAGCAGTACTTC
CASSFWGDSYEQYF
>TRBV5-1|TRBJ2-1|NA|few
TGCGCCAGCAGTGATAACAGCTACAATGAGCAGTTCTTC
CASSDNSYNEQFF
>TRBV9|TRBJ2-3|TRBD2|many
TGTGCCAGCAGCGTAGTTACTAGCGGGGGGGCCGGCACAGATACGCAGTATTTT
CASSVVTSGGAGTDTQYF
>TRBV3-1|TRBJ1-2|NA|many
TGTGCCAGCAGCCCGGCTAGGGCCTATGGCTACACCTTC
CASSPARAYGYTF
>TRBV28|TRBJ1-6|NA|many
TGTGCCAGCAGTCCCCGCGGATCGGACAGAAATAATTCACCCCTCCACTTT
CASSPRGSDRNNSPLHF
>TRBV6-6|TRBJ2-7|NA|many
TGTGCCAGCAGTTCCCGACCCTACGAGCAGTACTTC
CASSSRPYEQYF
>TRBV6-5|TRBJ2-7|NA|few
TGTGCCAGCAGCAAGCCCAGGGACAACGAGCAGTACTTC
CASSKPRDNEQYF
>TRBV12-3/TRBV12-4|TRBJ2-6|TRBD1|NA
TGTGCCAGCAGCCAGTCAGGGGGCCTGACTTTC
CASSQSGGLTF
>TRBV12-3/TRBV12-4|TRBJ2-7|NA|NA
TGTGCCAGCAGTTTCCAGCGGTACTCCTACGAGCAGTACTTC
CASSFQRYSYEQYF
>TRBV20-1|TRBJ2-1|NA|NA
TGCAGTGCTAGGCTTGGCCGGGCCCTACCGGGGAATGAGCAGTTCTTC
CSARLGRALPGNEQFF
>TRBV5-8|TRBJ1-1|TRBD1|many
TGTGCCAGCGCACCGGGACAGGGGGGCACTGAAGCTTTCTTT
CASAPGQGGTEAFF
>TRBV6-5|TRBJ2-7|NA|once
TGTGCCAGCAGTTACTCGAGGGCGATCAAACCCACCTCCGAGCAGTACTTC
CASSYSRAIKPTSEQYF
>TRBV28|TRBJ2-7|NA|few
TGTGCCAGCAGAGTTTCCAACCACCGAGGGGGGACCTACGAGCAGTACTTC
CASRVSNHRGGTYEQYF
>TRBV7-3|TRBJ2-5|TRBD2|many
TGTGCCAGCAGCCCTCTAGCGGGGGGGCTTGAGACCCAGTACTTC
CASSPLAGGLETQYF
>TRBV25-1|TRBJ2-1|NA|many
TGTGCCAGCAGTGAATCGACGGGGGCGGGGGATGAGCAGTTCTTC
CASSESTGAGDEQFF
>TRBV2|TRBJ2-3|NA|NA
TGTGCCAGCGGGGATTCCACAGATACGCAGTATTTT
CASGDSTDTQYF
>TRBV12-3/TRBV12-4|TRBJ2-7|NA|many
TGTGCCAGCAGTTTAGGAGGGCCGGCCTACGAGCAGTACTTC
CASSLGGPAYEQYF
>TRBV6-5|TRBJ1-5|NA|few
TGTGCCAGCATGGCGGGGGGCAATCAGCCCCAGCATTTT
CASMAGGNQPQHF
>TRBV9|TRBJ2-2|NA|few
TGTGCCAGCAGCGTAGGAGGTGGAGACGGGGAGCTGTTTTTT
CASSVGGGDGELFF
>TRBV10-3|TRBJ1-5|NA|NA
TGTGCCATCAGTGAGTCGGCAGCCCGCAATCAGCCCCAGCATTTT
CAISESAARNQPQHF
>TRBV29-1|TRBJ2-6|NA|many
TGCAGCGTTGAAGTGCCAGGGGAAGCCAACGTCCTGACTTTC
CSVEVPGEANVLTF
>TRBV24-1|TRBJ2-3|NA|many
TGTGCCACCAGTGGGGGGACCACAGATACGCAGTATTTT
CATSGGTTDTQYF
>TRBV9|TRBJ2-7|NA|many
TGTGCCAGCAGCACTGGGGGCCTAGCCCTTGAGCAGTACTTC
CASSTGGLALEQYF
>TRBV5-1|TRBJ2-4|TRBD2|many
TGCGCCAGCAGCATTAGCGGGGGGCGTGAAAACATTCAGTACTTC
CASSISGGRENIQYF
>TRBV29-1|TRBJ2-2|TRBD1|many
TGCAGCGTTGGGGCCGGGACAGCGAACACCGGGGAGCTGTTTTTT
CSVGAGTANTGELFF
>TRBV15|TRBJ2-1|TRBD2|NA
TGTGCCACCAGCAGAGATAGAGCGGGGGGAGGTGAGCAGTTCTTC
CATSRDRAGGGEQFF
>TRBV2|TRBJ1-1|NA|few
TGTGCCAGCATAGACGGAATGAACACTGAAGCTTTCTTT
CASIDGMNTEAFF
>TRBV27|TRBJ2-3|TRBD2|many
TGTGCCAGCAGTCCCCGGACTAGCGGGACCACAGATACGCAGTATTTT
CASSPRTSGTTDTQYF
>TRBV20-1|TRBJ1-1|NA|many
TGCAGTGCTAGGCGGCAGAAGAACACTGAAGCTTTCTTT
CSARRQKNTEAFF
>TRBV9|TRBJ2-2|NA|many
TGTGCCAGCAGCGTAGCTTCTACCGGCACCGGGGAGCTGTTTTTT
CASSVASTGTGELFF
>TRBV20-1|TRBJ1-4|TRBD1|NA
TGCAGTGCCCAAGATAACAGGGGATTCGCAACTAATGAAAAACTGTTTTTT
CSAQDNRGFATNEKLFF
>TRBV20-1|TRBJ2-3|NA|few
TGCAGTGCTAGGCGGGTAGCAGCAGATACGCAGTATTTT
CSARRVAADTQYF
>TRBV5-6|TRBJ2-7|NA|few
TGTGCCAGCAGCTTGGTGGCGGGGCCAAGGGGTCAGGCTGTCTACGAGCAGTACTTC
CASSLVAGPRGQAVYEQYF